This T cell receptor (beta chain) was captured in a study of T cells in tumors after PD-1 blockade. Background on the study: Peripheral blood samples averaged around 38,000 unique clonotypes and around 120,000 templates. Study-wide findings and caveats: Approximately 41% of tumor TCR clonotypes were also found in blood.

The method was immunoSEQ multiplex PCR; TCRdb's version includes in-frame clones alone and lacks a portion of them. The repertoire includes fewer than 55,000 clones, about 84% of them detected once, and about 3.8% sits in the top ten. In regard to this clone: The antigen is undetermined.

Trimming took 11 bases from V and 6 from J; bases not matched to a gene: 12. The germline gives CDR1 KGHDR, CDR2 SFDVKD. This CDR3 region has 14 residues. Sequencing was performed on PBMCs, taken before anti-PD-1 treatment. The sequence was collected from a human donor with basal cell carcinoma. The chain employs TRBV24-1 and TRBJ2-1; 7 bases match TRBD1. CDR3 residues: CAISDRAGTNEQFF. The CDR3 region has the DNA TGTGCCATATCAGACAGGGCCGGTACCAATGAGCAGTTCTTC.